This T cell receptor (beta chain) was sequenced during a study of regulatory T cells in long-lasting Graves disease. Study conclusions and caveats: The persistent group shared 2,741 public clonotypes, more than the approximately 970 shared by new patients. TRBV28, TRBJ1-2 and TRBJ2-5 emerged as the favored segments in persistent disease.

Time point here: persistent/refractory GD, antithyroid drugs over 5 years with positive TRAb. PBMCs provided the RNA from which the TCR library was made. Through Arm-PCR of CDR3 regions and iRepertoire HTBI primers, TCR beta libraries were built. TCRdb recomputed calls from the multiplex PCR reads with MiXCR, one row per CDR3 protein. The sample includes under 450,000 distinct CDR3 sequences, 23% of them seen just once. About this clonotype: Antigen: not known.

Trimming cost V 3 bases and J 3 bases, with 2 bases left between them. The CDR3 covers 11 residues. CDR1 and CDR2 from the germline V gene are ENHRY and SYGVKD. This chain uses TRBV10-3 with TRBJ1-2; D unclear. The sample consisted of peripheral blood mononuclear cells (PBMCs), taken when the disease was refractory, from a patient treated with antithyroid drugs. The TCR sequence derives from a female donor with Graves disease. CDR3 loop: CAISDDYGYTF. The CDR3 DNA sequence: TGTGCCATCAGTGACGACTATGGCTACACCTTC.